The 24 T cell receptor beta chains given below trace back to one sample, sequenced in a study of blood T cell repertoires in COVID-19. The assay was immunoSEQ multiplex PCR, and TCRdb's table has in-frame clones only and misses some. There are 300,000 to 450,000 clones in the sample; more than 85% occur only once, and over 2.5% lies in the top ten. Sample: peripheral blood. The origin of the receptors is a human donor in a cohort sampled during active COVID-19.

This chain joins TRBV30 and TRBJ2-5, with 7 positions matching TRBD2. With V trimmed by 4 bases and J by 1 base, 9 bases remained unmatched. Germline V gene data show CDR1 as GTSNPN and CDR2 as SVGIG (reference sequence). This CDR3 has 15 residues. CDR3 DNA sequence: TGTGCCTGGACCCCTCCCGGGACTATCCAAGAGACCCAGTACTTC. It specifies CAWTPPGTIQETQYF.

The rearrangement uses TRBV4-1 and TRBJ2-3, with 11 positions matching TRBD2. The junction had 3 bases not matched to a gene; V was cut back by 4 bases and J by 0 bases. This CDR3 has 16 residues. The germline V gene encodes CDR1 MGHRA and CDR2 YSYEKL. The CDR3: CASSPRLAGSTDTQYF. CDR3 coding DNA: TGCGCCAGCAGCCCCAGACTAGCGGGGAGCACAGATACGCAGTATTTT.

V and J are TRBV5-8 and TRBJ2-3; 7 nucleotides match TRBD1. The junction had 3 bases not matched to a gene; V was cut back by 2 bases and J by 3 bases. Germline CDR1 is SGHTS and CDR2 is YDEGEE. There are 14 residues in the CDR3. CDR3 DNA: TGTGCCAGCAGCTTTCTACAGGGGACAGATACGCAGTATTTT. It codes for CASSFLQGTDTQYF.

The sample holds a few counts of this clone. CDR3 sequence: CASSARQGSGNTIYF. CDR3 nucleotide sequence: TGTGCCAGCAGCGCCCGACAGGGCAGTGGAAACACCATATATTTT. The chain joins TRBV2 to TRBJ1-3; 7 positions agree with TRBD1. Trimming at V came to 6 bases and at J to 3 bases, leaving 8 bases not matched to a gene. The CDR3 runs to 15 residues. CDR1 is SNHLY and CDR2 is FYNNEI in the germline V gene. Full variable domain (rest looked up from reference TRBV2 and TRBJ1-3): EPEVTQTPSHQVTQMGQEVILRCVPISNHLYFYWYRQILGQKVEFLVSFYNNEISEKSEIFDDQFSVERPDGSNFTLKIRSTKLEDSAMYFCASSARQGSGNTIYFGEGSWLTVV.

The chain carries TRBV5-4 and TRBJ2-6; TRBD1 matches at 8 bases. CDR1 is SGHNT and CDR2 is YYREEE in the germline V gene (reference sequence). The CDR3 is 18 residues long. The J segment lost 2 bases and the V segment lost 5 bases, leaving 12 bases of the junction unmatched. CDR3 coding DNA: TGTGCCAGCAGTAAGGGAGGACAGGGAATCGCTGGGGCCAACGTCCTGACTTTC. It is translated as CASSKGGQGIAGANVLTF.

This clone was picked up one time. The chain employs TRBV4-2 and TRBJ2-4; 14 nucleotides line up with TRBD2. Germline-derived CDR1 and CDR2 are LGHNA and YNFKEQ. CDR3 length equals 18 residues. V dropped 5 bases and J dropped 6; count of bases not matched to a gene: 12. The CDR3 region is CASSSTTSGGAHGNIQYF. CDR3 DNA: TGTGCCAGCAGCTCAACGACTAGCGGGGGGGCCCATGGAAACATTCAGTACTTC.

The sample holds many counts of this clone. This chain uses TRBV5-1 with TRBJ1-1, with 7 nucleotides matching TRBD1. Per the germline V gene, CDR1 is SGHRS and CDR2 is YFSETQ. The CDR3 is made up of 16 amino acids. With V trimmed by 4 bases and J by 1 base, 10 bases remained unmatched. The CDR3 loop is CASSVRQGGRNTEAFF. For the CDR3, the DNA is TGCGCCAGCAGCGTGCGACAGGGAGGAAGGAACACTGAAGCTTTCTTT.

The CDR3 DNA sequence: TGTGCCAGCAGCTTAGGGGCCCGAACCTACGAGCAGTACTTC. It encodes CASSLGARTYEQYF. The chain combines TRBV7-2 with TRBJ2-7; D not certain. Per germline, CDR1 SGHTA and CDR2 FQGNSA. The CDR3 has 14 residues. Trimming cost V 1 base and J 2 bases, with 9 bases left between them.

In this sample, this clone turned up once. The V call is TRBV2, the J call TRBJ1-6; D gene uncertain. Germline CDR1 reads SNHLY; CDR2 reads FYNNEI. This CDR3 comprises 15 residues. V was shortened by 3 bases and J by 0 bases, with 6 bases between the two germline ends. The CDR3 is CASSDRSSYNSPLHF. CDR3 coding DNA: TGTGCCAGCAGTGACAGAAGCTCCTATAATTCACCCCTCCACTTT.

This clone appeared once. The V gene is TRBV19, the J gene TRBJ2-1; the D gene is possibly TRBD1 (6 bases). Trimming stripped 4 bases from V and 2 bases from J, with 12 bases between. Germline V CDR1 and CDR2: LNHDA, SQIVND (reference sequence). The CDR3 length is 15 residues. CDR3 in amino acids: CASSRGRGPYNEQFF. As DNA, the CDR3 is TGTGCCAGTAGTAGGGGCAGGGGACCCTACAATGAGCAGTTCTTC. Full variable domain (missing parts from reference TRBV19 and TRBJ2-1): DGGITQSPKYLFRKEGQNVTLSCEQNLNHDAMYWYRQDPGQGLRLIYYSQIVNDFQKGDIAEGYSVSREKKESFPLTVTSAQKNPTAFYLCASSRGRGPYNEQFFGPGTRLTVL.

V is TRBV7-8 and J is TRBJ2-1, with 10 bases matching TRBD2. The V gene's germline CDR1 is SGHVS and CDR2 FQNEAQ. V trimming: 1 base; J trimming: 0 bases; junction bases outside the gene matches: 15. The CDR3 covers 21 residues. CDR3 nucleotide sequence: TGTGCCAGCAGCTTAGAACCTTGGACAGCGGGGGGGTTCGCCTCCTACAATGAGCAGTTCTTC. Amino acids: CASSLEPWTAGGFASYNEQFF.

The V call is TRBV5-4, the J call TRBJ2-1; 11 positions agree with TRBD2. This CDR3 is 17 amino acids long. The junction had 10 bases not matched to a gene; V was cut back by 0 bases and J by 8 bases. Germline CDR1 SGHNT, CDR2 YYREEE (reference sequence). CDR3 loop: CASSLDQGLAVMDEQFF. In DNA form, the CDR3 reads TGTGCCAGCAGCTTGGACCAGGGACTAGCGGTGATGGATGAGCAGTTCTTC. The complete variable domain, with remaining parts taken from reference TRBV5-4 and TRBJ2-1, reads ETGVTQSPTHLIKTRGQQVTLRCSSQSGHNTVSWYQQALGQGPQFIFQYYREEENGRGNFPPRFSGLQFPNYSSELNVNALELDDSALYLCASSLDQGLAVMDEQFFGPGTRLTVL.

The chain uses TRBV9 and TRBJ2-3; 13 bases line up with TRBD2. V shed 0 bases and J 6 bases; nucleotides not matched to a gene: 4. CDR3 size: 16 residues. Per the germline V gene, CDR1 is SGDLS and CDR2 is YYNGEE. The CDR3 nucleotides are TGTGCCAGCAGCGTAGGAGGGACTAGCGGGACGGATACGCAGTATTTT. It yields the protein CASSVGGTSGTDTQYF.

The chain couples TRBV5-1 to TRBJ2-1; TRBD2 aligns across 8 bases. Trimming removed 0 bases from V and 5 bases from J; junction bases left unmatched: 7. Germline V gives CDR1 SGHRS, CDR2 YFSETQ. The CDR3 sequence is 16 residues long. DNA of the CDR3: TGCGCCAGCAGCTTGGTGGTCGGGAGGGCCCACAATGAGCAGTTCTTC. This codes for CASSLVVGRAHNEQFF.

The chain uses TRBV15 and TRBJ2-1; TRBD2 matches 10 bases. V was pared by 7 bases and J by 5 bases, with 5 bases of the junction left unmatched. CDR3 size: 14 residues. Germline lookup yields CDR1 LNHNV and CDR2 YYDKDF (reference sequence). In nucleotides, the CDR3 is TGTGCCACCAAGAGCGGGAGGGCTAACAATGAGCAGTTCTTC. This translates into CATKSGRANNEQFF.

CDR3 sequence reads: CASSPEENTEAFF. The CDR3 region has the DNA TGTGCCAGCAGTCCTGAGGAGAACACTGAAGCTTTCTTT. The chain has TRBV6-4 and TRBJ1-1, with D unclear. V was shortened by 5 bases and J by 1 base, with 8 bases between the two germline ends. Germline CDR1 MRHNA, CDR2 SNTAGT. This CDR3 contains 13 residues.

This sequence joins TRBV10-1 and TRBJ1-2, with TRBD1 identical over 8 bases. Germline CDR1 is WNHNN and CDR2 is SYGVQD (reference sequence). The trim removed 5 bases at V and 4 bases at J, leaving 12 bases unmatched. The CDR3 totals 16 residues. The CDR3 nucleotides are TGCGCCAGCAGTAAAGACGGACAGGGTGGTAGCTATGGCTACACCTTC. This encodes CASSKDGQGGSYGYTF.

The rearrangement joins TRBV28 to TRBJ2-7, with 9 bases fitting TRBD1. V shed 7 bases and J 5 bases; nucleotides not matched to a gene: 12. The CDR3 has 15 amino acids. Germline V gene data show CDR1 as MDHEN and CDR2 as SYDVKM. CDR3 loop: CASTSRDRVVHEQYF. The CDR3 DNA sequence: TGTGCCAGCACTTCTCGGGACAGGGTAGTTCACGAGCAGTACTTC. Using reference TRBV28 and TRBJ2-7 for the parts outside the CDR3, the full variable domain is DVKVTQSSRYLVKRTGEKVFLECVQDMDHENMFWYRQDPGLGLRLIYFSYDVKMKEKGDIPEGYSVSREKKERFSLILESASTNQTSMYLCASTSRDRVVHEQYFGPGTRLTVT.

The V gene is TRBV12-3 or TRBV12-4, the J gene TRBJ1-2; D might be TRBD1 (5 bases). V was cut by 1 base and J by 14 bases, with 11 bases left in between. The CDR3 contains 11 residues. The CDR3 bases are TGTGCCAGCAGTTTAGGGACACCCCGGACCTTC. It translates to CASSLGTPRTF.

The chain combines TRBV12-3 or TRBV12-4 with TRBJ1-1; D may be TRBD1 (6 bases). There are 13 residues in the CDR3. V dropped 3 bases and J dropped 5 bases, with 10 bases sitting between them. CDR3 in amino acids: CASSLGAMTEAFF. The CDR3 nucleotides are TGTGCCAGCAGTTTGGGGGCCATGACTGAAGCTTTCTTT.

The chain couples TRBV6-5 to TRBJ2-7, with TRBD1 identical over 8 bases. This CDR3 is built from 14 residues. Trimming cost V 6 bases and J 3 bases; bases outside gene matches: 7. In germline, CDR1 is MNHEY, CDR2 SVGAGI. The CDR3 DNA follows: TGTGCCAGCAGCATGGGACAGGTATTCTACGAGCAGTACTTC. It yields the protein CASSMGQVFYEQYF.

The chain recombines TRBV6-2 or TRBV6-3 with TRBJ2-6; D is unclear. With 5 bases removed from V and 1 base from J, the gap between germline ends came to 9 bases. The CDR3 is 15 residues long. In germline, CDR1 is MNHEY, CDR2 SVGEGT. In DNA, the CDR3 is TGTGCCAGCAGTATCGTAGAATCTGGGGCCAACGTCCTGACTTTC. Translated: CASSIVESGANVLTF.

V usage is TRBV7-2 and J usage is TRBJ2-5; 9 bases are shared with TRBD1. V was clipped by 0 bases and J by 1 base; unmatched bases: 3. The CDR3 consists of 16 residues. Germline loops: CDR1 SGHTA, CDR2 FQGNSA. The CDR3 reads CASSLAGQGLQETQYF. DNA of the CDR3: TGTGCCAGCAGCTTAGCGGGACAGGGACTCCAAGAGACCCAGTACTTC.

As DNA, the CDR3 is TGCGCCAGCAGCTTGGGTGGGGACAGGGGCCAAGAGACCCAGTACTTC. Translating gives CASSLGGDRGQETQYF. The chain couples TRBV5-1 to TRBJ2-5; 10 bases are a match to TRBD1. The CDR3 length is 16 residues. V shed 0 bases, J shed 1 base, and the junction held 3 bases outside the gene matches. Germline V lookup: CDR1 SGHRS, CDR2 YFSETQ.